This T cell receptor beta chain was captured in a study of blood T cell repertoires in COVID-19. Study summary: Nucleic acid was either cDNA or gDNA, and it came from T cells, B-cell-depleted T cells, or PBMCs.

In the original workflow: Nucleated cell number was recorded as an estimate derived from reference gene primer amplification. This table comes from immunoSEQ multiplex PCR, and its TCRdb copy is limited to in-frame clones, with some not included. The D gene and trimming were derived from the DNA, and the V and J assignments and clone size from that table. In the table there are some 45,000 clones, around 90% of which are singletons. This CDR3 has 16 residues. Germline V gene lookup returns CDR1 SGDLS and CDR2 YYNGEE. V was pared by 0 bases and J by 6 bases, with 15 bases between. The gene calls are TRBV9 and TRBJ2-2, with D possibly matching TRBD1 (6 bases). Sequencing was performed on peripheral blood. The TCR originated in a man aged 55 to 70 with active COVID-19. The CDR3 DNA reads TGTGCCAGCAGCGTAGGCGTTACAGGGTCATCCGGGGAGCTGTTTTTT. It is translated as CASSVGVTGSSGELFF.